The 14 T cell receptor beta chains listed next were all sequenced from one sample in a study of CD8 T cells in ankylosing spondylitis. TCRdb reanalysed the 5' RACE reads using MiXCR and keeps one entry per CDR3 protein. Seen here are roughly 260,000 distinct CDR3 sequences, roughly 20% observed once, and the top ten hold about 8%. Sequencing input: blood, either unsorted or a sorted T cell fraction (not recorded which). All receptors derive from a male donor with ankylosing spondylitis or in good health (not recorded which).

The chain uses TRBV2 and TRBJ1-3, with no clear D. This CDR3 spans 15 amino acids. Germline-derived CDR1 and CDR2 are SNHLY and FYNNEI. Trimming took 7 bases from V and 2 from J, leaving 15 bases between them. Here the CDR3 reads CASMEGSSAGNTIYF. CDR3 sequence (DNA): TGTGCCAGCATGGAAGGGTCGTCGGCTGGAAACACCATATATTTT.

V usage is TRBV12-3 or TRBV12-4 and J usage is TRBJ2-4; D is ambiguous. Trimming took 2 bases from V and 0 from J, leaving 8 bases between them. CDR3 size: 15 residues. The CDR3 DNA sequence: TGTGCCAGCAGTTTAAGGAACATAGCCAAAAACATTCAGTACTTC. This encodes CASSLRNIAKNIQYF.

This clonotype occurred a few times. The J gene is TRBJ2-2, the V gene TRBV12-3 or TRBV12-4; unclear D gene. The length of the CDR3 is 14 residues. V lost 7 bases and J 1 base, leaving 10 bases between the germline ends. The CDR3 region is CASTSPGNTGELFF. The DNA for the CDR3 is TGTGCCAGCACCTCACCAGGGAACACCGGGGAGCTGTTTTTT.

This clonotype was detected many times. This sequence joins TRBV29-1 and TRBJ2-2; D is ambiguous. The V gene lost 7 bases and the J gene lost 3 bases, with 6 bases spanning the gap. CDR3 length: 11 amino acids. Germline V gene data show CDR1 as SQVTM and CDR2 as ANQGSEA. CDR3 protein: CSGSDTGELFF. CDR3 bases: TGCAGCGGATCGGACACCGGGGAGCTGTTTTTT.

The chain employs TRBV10-3 and TRBJ2-2; 9 bases are a match to TRBD2. Germline V CDR1 and CDR2: ENHRY, SYGVKD. V lost 5 bases, J lost 3 bases, and 4 bases stayed unmatched. The CDR3 extends over 15 amino acids. The CDR3, as DNA: TGTGCCATCAGTTTGACTAGCGGAGACACCGGGGAGCTGTTTTTT. This sequence encodes CAISLTSGDTGELFF.

DNA of the CDR3: TGTGCCAGCAGTTACTCGATTCAGTCACCAACTCGGTTCTTC. Translation: CASSYSIQSPTRFF. The chain couples TRBV6-5 to TRBJ2-1; the D is unclear. From germline, CDR1 is MNHEY and CDR2 SVGAGI. CDR3 size: 14 residues. With 0 bases removed from V and 15 bases from J, the gap between germline ends came to 18 bases.

This clonotype appeared a few times. The V call is TRBV12-3 or TRBV12-4, the J call TRBJ2-3, with 8 nucleotides matching TRBD2. This CDR3 region has 15 residues. V trimming: 6 bases; J trimming: 5 bases; junction bases outside the gene matches: 10. The CDR3 here is CASSRRAGAGDTQYF. The DNA of the CDR3 is TGTGCCAGCAGCCGGCGAGCGGGGGCGGGAGATACGCAGTATTTT.

This clonotype was found many times. The gene calls are TRBV5-1 and TRBJ1-1; D is unresolved. This CDR3 is 13 amino acids long. In germline, CDR1 is SGHRS, CDR2 YFSETQ. Deletions cut 0 bases from V and 2 bases from J, with 5 bases between. The CDR3 nucleotides read TGCGCCAGCAGCTTGGACAGTAACACTGAAGCTTTCTTT. Protein product: CASSLDSNTEAFF.

This chain joins TRBV29-1 and TRBJ2-1, with 9 nucleotides matching TRBD2. This CDR3 spans 15 amino acids. V was clipped by 2 bases and J by 2 bases; unmatched bases: 4. Germline CDR1 SQVTM, CDR2 ANQGSEA. Here the CDR3 reads CSVEMTSGAYNEQFF. Written as DNA, the CDR3 is TGCAGCGTTGAAATGACTAGCGGAGCCTACAATGAGCAGTTCTTC.

This clonotype was found many times. The chain is built from TRBV18 and TRBJ2-1; D perhaps matches TRBD2 (6 bases). Germline V gene data show CDR1 as KGHSH and CDR2 as LQKENI. V gave up 4 bases and J gave up 6 bases, with 10 bases separating them. This CDR3 is 13 amino acids long. The CDR3 DNA reads TGTGCCAGCTCACTGCGGGACGGCAATGAGCAGTTCTTC. Its translation is CASSLRDGNEQFF.

This sequence joins TRBV30 and TRBJ2-3, with D perhaps matching TRBD2 (5 bases). Germline CDR1 is GTSNPN and CDR2 is SVGIG (reference sequence). V lost 1 base, J lost 6 bases, and 14 bases lay in between. The CDR3 length is 14 residues. DNA of the CDR3: TGTGCCTGGAGTGCTTCGTACGGCGGGGATACGCAGTATTTT. Its translation: CAWSASYGGDTQYF. Full variable domain (remainder filled in from reference TRBV30 and TRBJ2-3): SQTIHQWPATLVQPVGSPLSLECTVEGTSNPNLYWYRQAAGRGLQLLFYSVGIGQISSEVPQNLSASRPQDRQFILSSKKLLLSDSGFYLCAWSASYGGDTQYFGPGTRLTVL.

The V call is TRBV20-1, the J call TRBJ2-4, with D perhaps given as TRBD1 or TRBD2 (6 bases each). Germline V lookup: CDR1 DFQATT, CDR2 SNEGSKA (reference sequence). V gave up 3 bases and J gave up 2 bases, with 11 bases separating them. This CDR3 spans 14 amino acids. The chain's CDR3 is CSASGGGPKNIQYF. In DNA, the CDR3 is TGCAGTGCTAGCGGAGGGGGGCCCAAAAACATTCAGTACTTC.

The chain has TRBV4-1 and TRBJ1-1; D is uncertain. V was trimmed by 1 base and J by 11 bases, leaving 11 bases between them. From germline, CDR1 is MGHRA and CDR2 YSYEKL. There are 12 residues in the CDR3. The CDR3: CASSQAAGVAFF. The CDR3 DNA sequence: TGCGCCAGCAGCCAAGCGGCCGGGGTTGCTTTCTTT.

This clonotype was detected only a few times. The rearrangement uses TRBV20-1 and TRBJ2-1; 8 bases agree with TRBD2. V shed 3 bases and J 5 bases; nucleotides not matched to a gene: 3. The length of the CDR3 is 13 residues. The germline gives CDR1 DFQATT, CDR2 SNEGSKA (reference sequence). CDR3 region: CSASFSGNNEQFF. The CDR3 DNA sequence: TGCAGTGCTAGTTTTAGCGGGAACAATGAGCAGTTCTTC.